These 2 T cell receptor beta chains were sequenced from one sample in a study of identifying expanded T cells in peripheral blood. Clones were read by immunoSEQ multiplex PCR, and TCRdb kept only the in-frame ones, dropping some. The sample shows fewer than 130,000 clones, around nine tenths of them seen only once. What was sequenced was blood. The receptors here all came from a person aged 18 to 70 in good health.

The CDR3 loop is CASSLVAYEQYF. CDR3 nucleotides: TGTGCCAGCAGCTTAGTAGCTTACGAGCAGTACTTC. The chain joins TRBV7-2 to TRBJ2-7; no clear D gene. This CDR3 has 12 residues. Germline CDR1 SGHTA, CDR2 FQGNSA. V was pared by 1 base and J by 4 bases, with 5 bases between. Full variable domain (outside the CDR3, taken from reference TRBV7-2 and TRBJ2-7): GAGVSQSPSNKVTEKGKDVELRCDPISGHTALYWYRQSLGQGLEFLIYFQGNSAPDKSGLPSDRFSAERTGGSVSTLTIQRTQQEDSAVYLCASSLVAYEQYFGPGTRLTVT.

V is TRBV7-6 and J is TRBJ1-4; no definite D call. Between the trimmed V and J ends, which lost 1 base and 1 base, there was a span of 1 base. CDR3 length: 13 residues. Germline assignment: CDR1 SGHVS and CDR2 FNYEAQ. The CDR3 region has the DNA TGTGCCAGCAGCTTAGTAACTAATGAAAAACTGTTTTTT. Translating gives CASSLVTNEKLFF.